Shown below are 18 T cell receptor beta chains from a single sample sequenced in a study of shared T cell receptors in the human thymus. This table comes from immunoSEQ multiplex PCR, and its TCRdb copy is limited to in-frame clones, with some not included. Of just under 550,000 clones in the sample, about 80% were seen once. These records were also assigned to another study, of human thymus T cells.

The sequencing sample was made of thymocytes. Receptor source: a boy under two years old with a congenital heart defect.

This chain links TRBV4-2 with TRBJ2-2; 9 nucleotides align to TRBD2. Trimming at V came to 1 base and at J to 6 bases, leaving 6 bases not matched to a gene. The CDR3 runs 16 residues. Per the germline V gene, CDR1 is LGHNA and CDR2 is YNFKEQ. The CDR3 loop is CASSQVSGRSAGELFF. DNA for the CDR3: TGTGCCAGCAGCCAAGTGAGCGGGAGGTCGGCCGGGGAGCTGTTTTTT.

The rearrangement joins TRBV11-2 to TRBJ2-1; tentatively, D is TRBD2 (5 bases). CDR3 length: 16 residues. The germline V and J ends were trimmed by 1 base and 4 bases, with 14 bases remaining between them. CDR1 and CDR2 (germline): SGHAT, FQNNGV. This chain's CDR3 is CASSLGRRTPYNEQFF. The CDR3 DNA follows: TGTGCCAGCAGCTTAGGAAGACGGACTCCGTACAATGAGCAGTTCTTC. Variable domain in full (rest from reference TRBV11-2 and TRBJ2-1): EAGVAQSPRYKIIEKRQSVAFWCNPISGHATLYWYQQILGQGPKLLIQFQNNGVVDDSQLPKDRFSAERLKGVDSTLKIQPAKLEDSAVYLCASSLGRRTPYNEQFFGPGTRLTVL.

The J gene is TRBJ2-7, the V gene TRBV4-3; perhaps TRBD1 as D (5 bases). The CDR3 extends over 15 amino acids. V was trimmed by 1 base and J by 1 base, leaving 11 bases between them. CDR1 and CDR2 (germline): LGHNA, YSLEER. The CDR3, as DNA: TGCGCCAGCAGCCAAGTGGGGCGAAGTTCCTACGAGCAGTACTTC. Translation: CASSQVGRSSYEQYF.

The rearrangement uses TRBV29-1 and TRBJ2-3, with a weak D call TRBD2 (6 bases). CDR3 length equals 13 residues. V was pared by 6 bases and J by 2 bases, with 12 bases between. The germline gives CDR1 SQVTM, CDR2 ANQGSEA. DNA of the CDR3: TGCAGCGTCACGAGCGGGCACACAGATACGCAGTATTTT. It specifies CSVTSGHTDTQYF.

The CDR3 region is CASSLLSGGTSYEQYF. CDR3 sequence (DNA): TGTGCCAGCAGCTTACTCTCCGGCGGAACTTCCTACGAGCAGTACTTC. V and J are TRBV7-2 and TRBJ2-7; D is unclear. The CDR3 extends over 16 amino acids. V was pared by 2 bases and J by 1 base, with 15 bases between. Germline lookup yields CDR1 SGHTA and CDR2 FQGNSA.

The chain's CDR3 is CASTHALAGGSYEQYF. DNA for the CDR3: TGCGCCAGCACACACGCCCTGGCAGGGGGCTCCTACGAGCAGTACTTC. The J gene is TRBJ2-7, the V gene TRBV4-1; 7 bases are a match to TRBD1. CDR1 is MGHRA, CDR2 YSYEKL, per germline. The CDR3 loop spans 16 amino acids. After removal of 7 bases from V and 0 bases from J, the junction contained 12 bases not matched to a gene.

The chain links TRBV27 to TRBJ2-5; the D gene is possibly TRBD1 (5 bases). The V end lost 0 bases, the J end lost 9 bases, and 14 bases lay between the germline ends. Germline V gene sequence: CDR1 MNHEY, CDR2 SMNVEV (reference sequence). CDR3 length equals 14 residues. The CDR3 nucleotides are TGTGCCAGCAGTTTATCAGGGGATCTTGGGGCCCAGTACTTC. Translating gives CASSLSGDLGAQYF.

CDR3 nucleotides: TGTGCCAGCAGTCCCGGGGAACAGCCGGGCACTGAAGCTTTCTTT. Amino acid sequence: CASSPGEQPGTEAFF. This chain joins TRBV28 and TRBJ1-1; D remains ambiguous. This CDR3 contains 15 residues. Between the trimmed V and J ends, which lost 5 bases and 4 bases, there was a span of 17 bases. Germline assignment: CDR1 MDHEN and CDR2 SYDVKM.

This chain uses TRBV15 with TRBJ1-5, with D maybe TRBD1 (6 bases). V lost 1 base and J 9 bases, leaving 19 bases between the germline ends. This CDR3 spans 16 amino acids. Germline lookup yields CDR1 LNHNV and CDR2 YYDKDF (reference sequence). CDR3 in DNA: TGTGCCACCAGCAGAGTATCGGGACACTACCGGGGGCCCCAGCATTTT. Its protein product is CATSRVSGHYRGPQHF.

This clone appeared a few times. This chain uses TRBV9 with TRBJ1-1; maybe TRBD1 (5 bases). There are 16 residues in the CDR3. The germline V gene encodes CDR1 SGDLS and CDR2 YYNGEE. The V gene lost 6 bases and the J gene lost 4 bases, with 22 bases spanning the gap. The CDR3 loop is CASTKGRWGVGTEAFF. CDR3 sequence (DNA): TGTGCCAGCACCAAGGGTAGGTGGGGGGTAGGCACTGAAGCTTTCTTT.

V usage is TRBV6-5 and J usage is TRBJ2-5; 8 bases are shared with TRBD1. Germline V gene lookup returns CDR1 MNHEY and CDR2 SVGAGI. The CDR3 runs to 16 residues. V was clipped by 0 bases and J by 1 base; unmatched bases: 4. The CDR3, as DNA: TGTGCCAGCAGTTACTCGAGCGACAGGGGCCAAGAGACCCAGTACTTC. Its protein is CASSYSSDRGQETQYF.

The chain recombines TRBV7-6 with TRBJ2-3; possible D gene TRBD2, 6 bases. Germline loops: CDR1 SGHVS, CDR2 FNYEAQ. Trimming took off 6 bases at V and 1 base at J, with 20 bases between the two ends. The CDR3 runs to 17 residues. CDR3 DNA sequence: TGTGCCAGCAGTCCCGGGGGTTTCAGGGCTCGCACAGATACGCAGTATTTT. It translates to CASSPGGFRARTDTQYF.

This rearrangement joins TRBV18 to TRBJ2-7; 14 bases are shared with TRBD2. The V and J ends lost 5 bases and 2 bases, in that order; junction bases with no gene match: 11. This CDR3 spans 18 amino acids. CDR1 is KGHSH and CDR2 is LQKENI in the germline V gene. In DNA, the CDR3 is TGTGCCAGCTCATCCTTCGGACTAGCGGGAGGCCCCCCCTACGAGCAGTACTTC. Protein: CASSSFGLAGGPPYEQYF.

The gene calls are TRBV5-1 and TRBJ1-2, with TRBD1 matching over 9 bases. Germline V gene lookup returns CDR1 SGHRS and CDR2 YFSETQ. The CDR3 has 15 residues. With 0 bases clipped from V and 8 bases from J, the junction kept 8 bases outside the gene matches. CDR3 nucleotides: TGCGCCAGCAGCTTGGCCGGGGACAGGGATGAAGGCTACACCTTC. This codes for CASSLAGDRDEGYTF.

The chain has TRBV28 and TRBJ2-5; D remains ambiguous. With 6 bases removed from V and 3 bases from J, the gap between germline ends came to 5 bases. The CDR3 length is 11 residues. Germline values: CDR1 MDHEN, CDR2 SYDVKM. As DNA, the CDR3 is TGTGCCAGCAGCTCCGAAGAGACCCAGTACTTC. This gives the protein CASSSEETQYF.

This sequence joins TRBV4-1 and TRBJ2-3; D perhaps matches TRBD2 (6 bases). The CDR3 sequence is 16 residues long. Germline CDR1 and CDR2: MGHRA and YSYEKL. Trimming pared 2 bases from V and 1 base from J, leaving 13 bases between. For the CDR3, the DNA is TGCGCCAGCAGCCAATCCCGGACTAATCGCACAGATACGCAGTATTTT. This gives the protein CASSQSRTNRTDTQYF.

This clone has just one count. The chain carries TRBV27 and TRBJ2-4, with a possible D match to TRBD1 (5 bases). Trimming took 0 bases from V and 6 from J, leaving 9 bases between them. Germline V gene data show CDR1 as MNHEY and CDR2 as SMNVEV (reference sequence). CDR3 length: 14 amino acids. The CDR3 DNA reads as TGTGCCAGCAGTTTATCGCCAGGGATAAACATTCAGTACTTC. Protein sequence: CASSLSPGINIQYF.

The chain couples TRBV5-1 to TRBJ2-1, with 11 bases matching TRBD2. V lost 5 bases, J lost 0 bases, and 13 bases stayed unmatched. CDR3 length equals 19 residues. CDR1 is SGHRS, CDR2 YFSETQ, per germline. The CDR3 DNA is TGCGCCAGCAGAAAAACGGGGACTAGCGGAACTAACTCCTACAATGAGCAGTTCTTC. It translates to CASRKTGTSGTNSYNEQFF.